This T cell receptor (beta chain) was sequenced in a study of blood T cell repertoires in COVID-19. As for the study in general: COVID-19 samples, acute and convalescent, were from the United States, Italy and Spain. In each case, the material was cDNA or gDNA derived from T cells, B-cell-depleted T cells, or PBMCs.

This CDR3 has 11 residues. Germline V gene data show CDR1 as DFQATT and CDR2 as SNEGSKA (reference sequence). The ends lost 7 bases at V and 5 bases at J; junction bases unmatched: 2. This clone turned up a few times. Per the original methods: The authors estimated nucleated cell counts from reference gene primer amplification. TCRdb keeps only in-frame clones here, not all; method: immunoSEQ multiplex PCR. The DNA gave D and trimming, while V, J and clone size come from that table. The data show fewer than 250,000 clones, more than 75% seen once. The chain is built from TRBV20-1 and TRBJ1-1; 9 nucleotides line up with TRBD1. Input material: peripheral blood. The sequence was collected from a woman in her fifties or sixties with COVID-19, enrolled during active disease. CDR3: CSVGTGTEAFF. CDR3 nucleotide sequence: TGCAGTGTCGGGACAGGGACTGAAGCTTTCTTT.